The source of this T cell receptor (beta chain) is a study of T cell responses to AZD1222 COVID-19 vaccine. For this clone: Its matching antigen is unknown.

Study results and limitations: White British ancestry dominated among donors, who included more females, and clonal diversity was possibly underestimated.

Sequencing was performed with immunoSEQ multiplex PCR; in TCRdb, only in-frame clones are kept and a portion is missing. The table lists 160,000 or so clones, roughly nine tenths of them singletons. This specimen consisted of peripheral blood, obtained after recovery from COVID-19. The receptor was derived from an adult who had recovered from COVID-19.

The CDR3 nucleotides are TGTGCCAGCAGCTCCATCCGGGACACACCTCTGATGGGTACGCAGTATTTT. Encoded protein: CASSSIRDTPLMGTQYF. The chain couples TRBV27 to TRBJ2-3; D is possibly TRBD1 (6 bases). This CDR3 contains 17 residues. Trimming cost V 6 bases and J 8 bases, with 27 bases left between them. Germline V gene data show CDR1 as MNHEY and CDR2 as SMNVEV (reference sequence).